Below are 6 T cell receptor beta chains sequenced from a single sample in a study of graft-versus-host responses after intestinal transplantation. These receptors' antigens are unknown. Profiled with immunoSEQ multiplex PCR; TCRdb holds only in-frame clones, not every one. Among 80,000 to 95,000 clones, about 93% were seen once, and the ten largest hold 1.5% to 2.5%. The starting material was unstimulated CD8+ T cells sorted from spleen or lymph node cells, obtained before intestinal transplant. Receptor source: a human donor who received an intestinal transplant.

In this sample, this clone turned up once. The germline gene is not matched at one end of the junction; a read error may be the cause. V usage is TRBV7-9 and J usage is TRBJ2-2; 8 positions match TRBD2. CDR3 size: 16 residues. Germline values: CDR1 SEHNR, CDR2 FQNEAQ (reference sequence). The CDR3 DNA sequence: TGTGCCAGCACCTTAAAGCGGGGGCAAGAAACCGGGGAGCTGTTTTTT. It is translated as CASTLKRGQETGELFF.

V is TRBV30 and J is TRBJ2-1; 7 bases match TRBD2. Germline V CDR1 and CDR2: GTSNPN, SVGIG (reference sequence). The CDR3 runs to 15 residues. V lost 0 bases to trimming and J lost 5 bases; unmatched junction nucleotides: 7. This chain's CDR3 is CAWSVRLAANNEQFF. The CDR3 DNA follows: TGTGCCTGGAGTGTACGCCTAGCGGCTAACAATGAGCAGTTCTTC.

The chain employs TRBV5-4 and TRBJ2-3; TRBD2 matches at 13 bases. The junction had 4 bases not matched to a gene; V was cut back by 2 bases and J by 1 base. From germline, CDR1 is SGHNT and CDR2 YYREEE (reference sequence). The CDR3 is 17 amino acids. DNA for the CDR3: TGTGCCAGCAGCTTTTCACTAGCGGGGGGGGGCACAGATACGCAGTATTTT. Protein: CASSFSLAGGGTDTQYF.

This rearrangement joins TRBV9 to TRBJ2-3; TRBD2 matches 10 bases. The CDR3 length is 15 residues. V lost 2 bases, J lost 5 bases, and 5 bases stayed unmatched. Germline CDR1 reads SGDLS; CDR2 reads YYNGEE. The CDR3: CASSVSGGLIDTQYF. CDR3 DNA: TGTGCCAGCAGCGTTAGCGGGGGGCTGATAGATACGCAGTATTTT.

This chain connects TRBV5-5 to TRBJ2-7; D unresolved. Germline assignment: CDR1 SGHKS and CDR2 YYEKEE (reference sequence). This CDR3 is built from 16 residues. V lost 0 bases and J lost 1, with 14 bases in between. The CDR3 loop is CASSLGEPPTSYEQYF. For the CDR3, the DNA is TGTGCCAGCAGCTTGGGCGAGCCTCCGACATCCTACGAGCAGTACTTC.

This chain uses TRBV29-1 with TRBJ1-1; the match to TRBD1 covers 10 bases. The CDR3 is 13 residues long. Trimming cost V 7 bases and J 6 bases; bases outside gene matches: 8. Germline CDR1 and CDR2: SQVTM and ANQGSEA. DNA of the CDR3: TGCAGCGGTCCCGGACAGGGGGAGGCTGAAGCTTTCTTT. As protein: CSGPGQGEAEAFF.